This T cell receptor beta chain originates from a study of blood T cell repertoires in COVID-19 (dated by TCRdb to between 2020 and 2021). About the investigation overall: Samples from collaborators originated in the United States, Italy and Spain and spanned both the acute and convalescent phases of COVID-19. The prospective study material was composed of cDNA or gDNA derived from T cells, B-cell-depleted T cells, or PBMCs. The dataset comprised deeply sampled blood TCRbeta repertoires from subjects exposed to, actively infected with, or recovered from COVID-19. The repertoires were made available in a free public database intended to serve as a resource for research on the immune response to SARS-CoV-2. The samples were drawn from two sources: the first 160 participants of the ongoing ImmuneRACE study, and over 950 subjects contributed by 6 global collaborators. The sample metadata nearly always contained a de-identified subject ID, COVID-19 status, age in years and sex. Where HLA class I and class II types were available, the types were taken from metadata supplied by the sample provider, not from assay-based typing.

The CDR3 runs 12 residues from the cysteine to the phenylalanine. The entry retains the CDR3 DNA only, 36 bases that are in frame from base 1. V loses 7 bases, J loses 7 bases, and the germline ends lie 13 bases apart. CDR1 and CDR2 (GTSNPN, SVGIG) derive from the germline V gene (reference sequence). As for this clone: Its recognized antigen is unknown. No per-base quality is available; no much larger clone lies one base away.

In the prospective study, participants were about 18 to 89 years old, resided in about two dozen geographic areas of the United States, and were enrolled through a virtual design. In the prospective study, cohorts were assigned on the basis of participant-reported clinical history obtained from a screening survey and a study questionnaire. ImmuneRACE Cohort 3 recovered participants were defined by two consecutive negative NP/OP PCR tests, healthcare professional clearance, or symptom resolution. In the prospective study, mobile phlebotomists collected whole blood, serum and a nasopharyngeal or oropharyngeal swab from each participant. Additional blood draws and questionnaires over an approximately 2-month period could optionally be provided by prospective study participants. Before DNA extraction, prospective study blood samples were shipped either frozen or at room temperature. TCRbeta CDR3 regions were amplified from genomic DNA using the immunoSEQ Assay, a bias-controlled multiplex PCR. The paper's data handling went like this. The number of nucleated cells in each sample was estimated from the amplification of reference gene primers within the assay. To quantify the absolute abundance of each unique TCRbeta CDR3 rearrangement, sequence reads were collapsed and filtered. Productive Simpson clonality was computed per sample as the square root of Simpson's diversity index over productive rearrangements. The clones in this table, taken by TCRdb from immuneACCESS, are in-frame only. Not every clone is retained; where verified, under half of the shortfall comes from an unresolved V gene, and the cause of the rest is unknown. V and J calls and clone size are as listed in that table; D and trimming were resolved from the DNA. In all, the sample holds hundreds of thousands of clones, and around 84% of those were seen once. 1.5% to 2% of the sample rests with the top ten.

Points the paper makes about the study in general: The quantity of clinical and demographic metadata differed by source and by participant and was supplied without curation.

The V gene is TRBV30 and the J gene is TRBJ1-4, with TRBD1 perhaps the D gene, on 6 matching bases. The material sequenced was PBMCs or T cells enriched from blood (not recorded which). The TCR comes from a middle-aged man who had recovered from COVID-19. The CDR3 region: CALDRGGEKLFF. The bases are TGTGCCTTGGACAGAGGGGGTGAAAAACTGTTTTTT.